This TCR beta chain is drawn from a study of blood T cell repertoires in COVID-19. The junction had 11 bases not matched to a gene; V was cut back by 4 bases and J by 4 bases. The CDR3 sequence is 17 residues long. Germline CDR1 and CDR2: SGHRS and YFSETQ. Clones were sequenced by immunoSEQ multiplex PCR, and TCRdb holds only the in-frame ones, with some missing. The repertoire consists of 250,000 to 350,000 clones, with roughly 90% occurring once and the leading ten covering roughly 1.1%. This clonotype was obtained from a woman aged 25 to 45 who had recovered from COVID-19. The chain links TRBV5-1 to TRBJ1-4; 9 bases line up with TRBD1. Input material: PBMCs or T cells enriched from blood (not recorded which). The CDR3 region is CASSKRSGTGLNEKLFF. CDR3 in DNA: TGCGCCAGCAGCAAGAGAAGCGGGACAGGGCTTAATGAAAAACTGTTTTTT. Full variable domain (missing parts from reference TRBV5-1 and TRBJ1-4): KAGVTQTPRYLIKTRGQQVTLSCSPISGHRSVSWYQQTPGQGLQFLFEYFSETQRNKGNFPGRFSGRQFSNSRSEMNVSTLELGDSALYLCASSKRSGTGLNEKLFFGSGTQLSVL.